The 2 T cell receptor beta chains reported below all come from one sample, sequenced in a study of early T cells in non-severe SARS-CoV-2 infection. Each CDR3 protein gets one entry after TCRdb re-called the 5' RACE reads with MiXCR. The sample has around 44,000 distinct CDR3 sequences, 6.5% to 9.5% seen once. The sample consisted of whole blood. These receptors were collected from an adult who was a healthcare worker with PCR-confirmed SARS-CoV-2 infection or an uninfected control (not recorded which).

This clonotype showed up many times. V gene TRBV7-9 combines with J gene TRBJ1-3, with 7 bases identical to TRBD1. The trim removed 6 bases at V and 0 bases at J, leaving 5 bases unmatched. Germline V gene lookup returns CDR1 SEHNR and CDR2 FQNEAQ (reference sequence). The CDR3 sequence is 15 residues long. CDR3 sequence: CASSHDRASGNTIYF. CDR3 coding DNA: TGTGCCAGCAGTCATGACAGGGCCTCTGGAAACACCATATATTTT.

The J gene is TRBJ1-5, the V gene TRBV28; TRBD1 matches at 8 bases. The V segment lost 6 bases and the J segment 6 bases; nucleotides outside the gene matches: 7. The V gene's germline CDR1 is MDHEN and CDR2 SYDVKM. CDR3 length: 14 amino acids. CDR3 sequence: CASRTRTGPQPQHF. The CDR3 DNA is TGTGCCAGCAGAACCCGGACAGGGCCTCAGCCCCAGCATTTT.